A selection of T cell receptor beta chains follows, all from one sample in a study of blood T cells in healthy people across ages. A single record per CDR3 protein comes from TCRdb applying MiXCR to the 5' RACE reads. The sample contains about 400,000 distinct CDR3 sequences, 45% to 60% of which appear only once. Sequencing was carried out using blood. The origin of the receptors is a man in his sixties in good health. Each CDR3 is given with its conserved first and last residue. The D gene is left open where the match is weak. Some rows mark clone size as missing; the rest say once, few, many or name a class of expanded clone.

TRBJ2-7 | TRBV24-1 | - | - | CATSPAQGPSSEQYF | TGTGCCACCAGCCCCGCGCAGGGGCCTTCCAGCGAGCAGTACTTC
TRBJ2-4 | TRBV7-2 | - | - | CASSLILGNQYF | TGTGCCAGCAGCTTAATTCTGGGGAACCAGTACTTC
TRBJ1-1 | TRBV27 | TRBD1 | - | CASRGRQGKNTEAFF | TGTGCCAGCAGGGGAAGACAGGGCAAGAACACTGAAGCTTTCTTT
TRBJ1-1 | TRBV11-2 | - | few | CASSLDTGSLEAFF | TGTGCCAGCAGCTTAGATACCGGGTCCCTAGAAGCTTTCTTT
TRBJ2-6 | TRBV28 | - | few | CASSLFGTGANVLTF | TGTGCCAGCAGTTTATTTGGGACTGGGGCCAACGTCCTGACTTTC
TRBJ2-3 | TRBV21-1 | - | - | CASSKEDSSVPDTQYF | TGTGCCAGCAGCAAAGAGGACTCCTCTGTCCCAGATACGCAGTATTTT
TRBJ1-4 | TRBV20-1 | - | - | CSARRGGTGEKLFF | TGCAGTGCTAGGAGGGGGGGGACTGGAGAAAAACTGTTTTTT
TRBJ1-1 | TRBV19 | - | once | CASTLARNTEAFF | TGTGCCAGTACCCTCGCCAGGAACACTGAAGCTTTCTTT
TRBJ2-5 | TRBV18 | - | - | CASSPPNQGAETQYF | TGTGCCAGCTCACCACCAAATCAGGGAGCGGAGACCCAGTACTTC
TRBJ1-6 | TRBV21-1 | - | - | CASSPRTGIASPLHF | TGTGCCAGCAGCCCTCGGACAGGGATCGCTTCACCCCTCCACTTT
TRBJ2-1 | TRBV2 | TRBD2 | - | CASRAGTNLNEQFF | TGTGCCAGCAGGGCCGGGACTAACCTCAATGAGCAGTTCTTC
TRBJ2-3 | TRBV28 | TRBD2 | - | CASSPNGGGFTDTQYF | TGTGCCAGCAGTCCGAACGGGGGGGGATTCACAGATACGCAGTATTTT
TRBJ2-3 | TRBV5-1 | - | many | CASSLAVLEDTQYF | TGCGCCAGCAGCTTAGCGGTACTAGAGGATACGCAGTATTTT
TRBJ2-6 | TRBV12-3/TRBV12-4 | - | - | CASSPLGSGTNVLTF | TGTGCCAGCAGTCCGCTGGGCTCTGGGACCAACGTCCTGACTTTC
TRBJ2-1 | TRBV4-3 | TRBD2 | few | CASSQTYAGTSGYNEQFF | TGCGCCAGCAGCCAAACCTACGCCGGGACTAGCGGATACAATGAGCAGTTCTTC
TRBJ2-7 | TRBV3-1 | - | few | CASSDTSEREQYF | TGTGCCAGCAGCGACACCTCTGAGCGGGAGCAGTACTTC
TRBJ2-1 | TRBV6-5 | - | - | CARLQGYEQFF | TGTGCCAGATTACAGGGCTACGAGCAGTTCTTC